This passage covers 19 T cell receptor beta chains from one sample sequenced in a study of T cells in Graves' hyperthyroidism and ophthalmopathy. Using RNA transcripts as the source, TCR beta CDR3 regions were amplified. RT-PCR in the first round (using the HTBI primer set) targeted the TCR CDR3. TCRdb analysed the multiplex PCR reads with MiXCR anew, one entry per CDR3 protein. Found here are around 520,000 distinct CDR3 sequences, approximately 15% of them singletons; the top ten hold around 13%. The sequencing input was blood. The receptors were gathered from a woman between 40 and 50 years old with Graves' hyperthyroidism.

This sequence joins TRBV28 and TRBJ2-3; 12 bases line up with TRBD2. The CDR3 has 16 residues. The germline gives CDR1 MDHEN, CDR2 SYDVKM. Trimming cost V 4 bases and J 6 bases; bases outside gene matches: 8. The CDR3 loop reads CASSYGLAGGSDTQYF. CDR3 in DNA: TGTGCCAGCAGTTACGGTCTAGCGGGAGGGTCGGATACGCAGTATTTT.

Many counts were recorded for this clonotype. The chain combines TRBV2 with TRBJ1-2; D is uncertain. Germline values: CDR1 SNHLY, CDR2 FYNNEI. Trimming stripped 6 bases from V and 4 bases from J, with 15 bases between. The CDR3 consists of 14 residues. The CDR3 DNA is TGTGCCAGCAGCGGACGAACTTTCCGCTATGGCTACACCTTC. It encodes CASSGRTFRYGYTF.

Ten or more counts support this clonotype. The J gene is TRBJ2-7, the V gene TRBV27, with 8 bases lining up with TRBD2. The germline V gene encodes CDR1 MNHEY and CDR2 SMNVEV (reference sequence). The CDR3 runs 15 residues. V shed 1 base and J 4 bases; nucleotides not matched to a gene: 6. The CDR3 is CASSLLGSGIYEQYF. CDR3 coding DNA: TGTGCCAGCAGTTTATTGGGTAGCGGGATATACGAGCAGTACTTC.

This clonotype has a count of ten or more. The V and J genes are TRBV28 and TRBJ2-7; possibly TRBD1 for D (6 bases). The CDR3 totals 17 residues. CDR1 is MDHEN, CDR2 SYDVKM, per germline. V was pared by 5 bases and J by 1 base, with 21 bases between. The CDR3 region has the DNA TGTGCCAGCAGTGGGGCTATGGGCACAGGGACATCCTACGAGCAGTACTTC. Translation: CASSGAMGTGTSYEQYF.

This clonotype was recorded many times. The CDR3 loop is CSARAEGRRGYEQYF. The CDR3 DNA follows: TGCAGTGCTAGAGCCGAGGGACGAAGGGGGTACGAGCAGTACTTC. J is TRBJ2-7 and V is TRBV20-1; tentatively, D is TRBD1 (6 bases). Germline assignment: CDR1 DFQATT and CDR2 SNEGSKA (reference sequence). This CDR3 region has 15 residues. V lost 1 base to trimming and J lost 4 bases, with 17 bases between them.

This clonotype was seen at least ten times. The junction shows a germline mismatch at one end, possibly a read error. V is TRBV7-3 and J is TRBJ2-3; perhaps TRBD2 as D (5 bases). Germline CDR1 and CDR2: SGHTA and FQGTGA. This CDR3 spans 15 amino acids. The CDR3 sequence is CASSLSGVSADTQYF. CDR3 DNA: TGTGCCAGCAGTTTAAGTGGCGTTAGCGCAGATACGCAGTATTTT.

V is TRBV9 and J is TRBJ2-5, with 10 bases matching TRBD2. Germline CDR1 reads SGDLS; CDR2 reads YYNGEE. The CDR3 spans 13 residues. The V and J ends lost 0 bases and 9 bases, in that order; junction bases with no gene match: 2. CDR3: CASSVEAGGSQYF. The CDR3 DNA follows: TGTGCCAGCAGCGTAGAAGCGGGAGGGTCCCAGTACTTC.

This clonotype was seen many times. The CDR3 here is CASRRRTSGSRTDTQYF. For the CDR3, the DNA is TGTGCCAGCAGGCGCCGGACTAGCGGGAGTCGGACAGATACGCAGTATTTT. The chain is built from TRBV7-8 and TRBJ2-3; TRBD2 matches 13 bases. V shed 6 bases and J 3 bases; nucleotides not matched to a gene: 9. Germline CDR1 reads SGHVS; CDR2 reads FQNEAQ. The CDR3 loop spans 17 amino acids.

This clonotype occurred a few times. This chain joins TRBV18 and TRBJ2-7; D may be TRBD1 or TRBD2 (6 bases each). From germline, CDR1 is KGHSH and CDR2 LQKENI. The V gene lost 3 bases and the J gene lost 2 bases, with 20 bases spanning the gap. This CDR3 has 17 amino acids. The CDR3 DNA is TGTGCCAGCTCACCGCACAGGGCGGGGCGCAACGCCTACGAGCAGTACTTC. Encoded protein: CASSPHRAGRNAYEQYF.

This clonotype was detected ten times or more. The chain combines TRBV20-1 with TRBJ2-5, with 9 bases lining up with TRBD1. The V gene end was trimmed by 6 bases and the J gene end by 5 bases; junction bases not matched to a gene: 4. The CDR3 length is 12 residues. Germline V gene sequence: CDR1 DFQATT, CDR2 SNEGSKA (reference sequence). The CDR3 region has the DNA TGCAGTGCCACAGGGGGCACGGAGACCCAGTACTTC. This encodes CSATGGTETQYF.

In its sample, this clonotype was seen many times. The V gene is TRBV5-1, the J gene TRBJ2-1; 7 bases align to TRBD1. CDR1 and CDR2 (germline): SGHRS, YFSETQ. Unmatched junction bases numbered 3, after V lost 5 bases and J lost 4 bases. CDR3 length: 13 residues. The CDR3 DNA is TGCGCCAGCAGTAAGGACAGGTACAATGAGCAGTTCTTC. Translating it yields CASSKDRYNEQFF.

This clonotype has ten or more counts. Possible read error: a much larger clone is one base away. The chain employs TRBV3-1 and TRBJ2-7; D ambiguous. CDR1 and CDR2 from the germline V gene are LGHDT and YNNKEL (reference sequence). V gave up 1 base and J gave up 2 bases, with 3 bases separating them. The CDR3 has 12 residues. The CDR3, as DNA: TGTGCCAGCAGCCAAGTAGCCTACGAGCAGTACTTC. Residues: CASSQVAYEQYF.

The table lists this clonotype with many counts. This chain connects TRBV28 to TRBJ2-2; D gene ambiguous. Trimming left V 6 bases short and J 1 base short, with 15 bases between. CDR1 and CDR2 (germline): MDHEN, SYDVKM. CDR3 size: 16 residues. CDR3 residues: CASRDTESENTGELFF. As DNA, the CDR3 is TGTGCCAGCAGAGATACAGAATCGGAGAACACCGGGGAGCTGTTTTTT.

This clonotype was counted many times. The chain couples TRBV5-1 to TRBJ2-7; D is ambiguous. The CDR3 is 13 amino acids. Germline CDR1 SGHRS, CDR2 YFSETQ. Between the trimmed V and J ends, which lost 4 bases and 4 bases, there was a span of 12 bases. The CDR3 sequence is CASSIAGTYEQYF. Here the CDR3 DNA reads TGCGCCAGCAGCATAGCAGGAACATACGAGCAGTACTTC.

The J gene is TRBJ1-1, the V gene TRBV7-9; a possible D gene is TRBD1 (5 bases). Trimming shortened V by 2 bases and J by 1 base, and 11 bases separated the two germline ends. CDR1 SEHNR and CDR2 FQNEAQ come from the germline V gene (reference sequence). The CDR3 contains 15 residues. In DNA form, the CDR3 reads TGTGCCAGCAGCTTATGGGTAACAGGGAACACTGAAGCTTTCTTT. Residues: CASSLWVTGNTEAFF.

This clonotype was found many times. The chain links TRBV7-9 to TRBJ1-1; 8 bases line up with TRBD1. V lost 5 bases, J lost 4 bases, and 9 bases stayed unmatched. CDR1 SEHNR and CDR2 FQNEAQ come from the germline V gene (reference sequence). The CDR3 is 15 amino acids. The CDR3 DNA is TGTGCCAGCAGCACAGTTGACAGGGGCGGCACTGAAGCTTTCTTT. Its protein is CASSTVDRGGTEAFF.

This chain uses TRBV18 with TRBJ1-1; 7 bases align to TRBD1. This CDR3 is built from 16 residues. With 0 bases clipped from V and 0 bases from J, the junction kept 4 bases outside the gene matches. Germline V gives CDR1 KGHSH, CDR2 LQKENI. CDR3: CASSPPSQGMNTEAFF. The CDR3 DNA follows: TGTGCCAGCTCACCACCTTCACAGGGGATGAACACTGAAGCTTTCTTT. The whole variable domain, filled in from reference TRBV18 and TRBJ1-1, reads NAGVMQNPRHLVRRRGQEARLRCSPMKGHSHVYWYRQLPEEGLKFMVYLQKENIIDESGMPKERFSAEFPKEGPSILRIQQVVRGDSAAYFCASSPPSQGMNTEAFFGQGTRLTVV.

The V gene is TRBV30, the J gene TRBJ1-2, with D perhaps matching TRBD1 (6 bases). CDR3 size: 15 residues. Trimming took 1 base from V and 3 from J, leaving 15 bases between them. Germline V CDR1 and CDR2: GTSNPN, SVGIG (reference sequence). CDR3 in DNA: TGTGCCTGGAGTGCCCAGACAGGCCCTGACTATGGCTACACCTTC. As protein: CAWSAQTGPDYGYTF. Looking up the rest from reference TRBV30 and TRBJ1-2 gives the full variable domain: SQTIHQWPATLVQPVGSPLSLECTVEGTSNPNLYWYRQAAGRGLQLLFYSVGIGQISSEVPQNLSASRPQDRQFILSSKKLLLSDSGFYLCAWSAQTGPDYGYTFGSGTRLTVV.

Ten or more counts support this clonotype. The chain joins TRBV5-1 to TRBJ2-7, with TRBD2 matching over 9 bases. The V segment lost 4 bases and the J segment 7 bases; nucleotides outside the gene matches: 9. The CDR3 is 14 residues long. The V gene's germline CDR1 is SGHRS and CDR2 YFSETQ. The CDR3 spells CASSVAGGASEQYF. CDR3 nucleotides: TGCGCCAGCAGCGTCGCGGGGGGGGCAAGTGAGCAGTACTTC.